These T cell receptor beta chains were read from a single sample in a study of shared clonotypes between healthy human individuals. The protocol was immunoSEQ multiplex PCR, while the TCRdb copy is restricted to in-frame clones and leaves out a portion. Among 2,500,000 or so clones listed, roughly 93% were seen once. The sequenced sample was naive CD4+ T cells from PBMCs. Every receptor here comes from a young man in good health. Some clones in this sample may be carry-over from other donors' samples. CDR3s include the opening cysteine and the closing phenylalanine or tryptophan. The D gene is left open where the match is weak. Not all rows give a size; the values are once, few, many and, for expanded clones, a class.

v_gene	d_gene	j_gene	abundance	CDR3aa	CDR3nt
TRBV5-1	.	TRBJ2-6	once	CASSLVGIGANVLTF	TGCGCCAGCAGCTTGGTTGGGATTGGGGCCAACGTCCTGACTTTC
TRBV13	.	TRBJ1-1	.	CASSNGNTEAFF	TGTGCCAGCAGCAACGGGAACACTGAAGCTTTCTTT
TRBV7-8	TRBD2	TRBJ2-3	.	CASSRIAGGSTDTQYF	TGTGCCAGCAGCCGAATAGCGGGAGGCAGCACAGATACGCAGTATTTT
TRBV11-3	TRBD1	TRBJ2-1	.	CASSLRQGPYNEQFF	TGTGCCAGCAGCTTAAGACAGGGCCCCTACAATGAGCAGTTCTTC
TRBV9	.	TRBJ2-1	.	CASSSQPGGNEQFF	TGTGCCAGCAGCTCACAACCTGGAGGCAATGAGCAGTTCTTC
TRBV6-5	.	TRBJ1-3	.	CASSYSRPRGTIYF	TGTGCCAGCAGTTACTCTAGACCTCGGGGCACCATATATTTT
TRBV18	TRBD2	TRBJ2-1	.	CASSQSRTSGRNEQFF	TGTGCCAGCTCACAGAGTCGGACTAGCGGGAGGAACGAGCAGTTCTTC
TRBV15	TRBD1	TRBJ2-7	.	CATALGGTGGYEQYF	TGTGCCACCGCACTCGGTGGGACAGGGGGTTACGAGCAGTACTTC
TRBV11-1	.	TRBJ2-7	.	CASSLVMGNYEQYF	TGTGCCAGCAGCTTAGTAATGGGAAACTACGAGCAGTACTTC
TRBV4-1	TRBD2	TRBJ2-1	.	CASSHTGTSGSREQFF	TGCGCCAGCAGCCACACCGGGACTAGCGGGAGTCGTGAGCAGTTCTTC
TRBV18	TRBD1	TRBJ1-4	.	CASSITRDSAEKLFF	TGTGCCAGCTCCATAACCCGGGACAGCGCTGAAAAACTGTTTTTT
TRBV7-3	.	TRBJ2-1	.	CASSRAASPAYNEQFF	TGTGCCAGCAGCCGAGCGGCGTCGCCCGCCTACAATGAGCAGTTCTTC
TRBV18	.	TRBJ2-7	.	CASSPPGSHEQYF	TGTGCCAGCTCACCCCCCGGGTCCCACGAGCAGTACTTC
TRBV7-3	TRBD2	TRBJ2-7	.	CASSLTSGSSYEQYF	TGTGCCAGCAGCTTAACCAGCGGGAGCTCCTACGAGCAGTACTTC
TRBV27	.	TRBJ2-5	.	CASSNRVPETQYF	TGTGCCAGCAGTAACAGGGTCCCAGAGACCCAGTACTTC
TRBV9	.	TRBJ2-3	.	CASSGGRSTDTQYF	TGTGCCAGCAGCGGGGGACGGAGCACAGATACGCAGTATTTT
TRBV7-8	.	TRBJ1-2	.	CASSLGRTTSYGYTF	TGTGCCAGCAGCTTAGGCAGGACCACCAGCTATGGCTACACCTTC
TRBV5-1	.	TRBJ1-5	.	CASNPGDGGGQPQHF	TGCGCCAGCAATCCTGGGGACGGTGGGGGTCAGCCCCAGCATTTT
TRBV19	.	TRBJ1-1	.	CASSRNGLSEAFF	TGTGCCAGTAGTAGGAATGGGTTAAGTGAAGCTTTCTTT
TRBV7-2	TRBD2	TRBJ2-5	.	CASSQAASGGWTQYF	TGTGCCAGCAGTCAGGCGGCTAGCGGAGGGTGGACCCAGTACTTC
TRBV29-1	.	TRBJ2-5	.	CSVDPSRGMETQYF	TGCAGCGTTGACCCTAGTCGGGGGATGGAGACCCAGTACTTC
TRBV2	TRBD2	TRBJ2-3	.	CASRGTSGSTDTQYF	TGTGCCAGCAGGGGGACTAGCGGGAGCACAGATACGCAGTATTTT
TRBV18	TRBD2	TRBJ2-7	.	CASSPGAGVGEQYF	TGTGCCAGCTCACCTGGAGCGGGAGTTGGTGAGCAGTACTTC
TRBV7-9	.	TRBJ1-5	.	CASSSKGGSNQPQHF	TGTGCCAGCAGCTCCAAGGGGGGGAGCAATCAGCCCCAGCATTTT
TRBV2	.	TRBJ1-5	.	CASSRGGSRNQPQHF	TGTGCCAGCTCAAGGGGAGGGAGTCGCAATCAGCCCCAGCATTTT
TRBV28	TRBD1	TRBJ1-5	.	CASSGQGARSNQPQHF	TGTGCCAGCTCCGGACAGGGGGCCCGTAGCAATCAGCCCCAGCATTTT
TRBV18	TRBD1	TRBJ1-1	.	CASCHQGARSTEAFF	TGTGCCAGCTGCCATCAGGGGGCGAGGAGTACTGAAGCTTTCTTT
TRBV18	.	TRBJ2-3	.	CASSPASADTQYF	TGTGCCAGCTCCCCCGCCTCGGCAGATACGCAGTATTTT
TRBV6-6	.	TRBJ1-1	.	CASGFTGYTEAFF	TGTGCCAGCGGATTTACGGGATACACTGAAGCTTTCTTT
TRBV10-1	TRBD2	TRBJ2-3	.	CASSGISGTHTDTQYF	TGCGCCAGCAGTGGGATTAGCGGGACCCACACAGATACGCAGTATTTT
TRBV4-1	TRBD1	TRBJ1-1	.	CASSQGTLRGQAGKFAEAFF	TGCGCCAGCAGCCAAGGAACGCTTCGGGGACAGGCGGGCAAGTTTGCTGAAGCTTTCTTT
TRBV29-1	.	TRBJ2-7	once	CSVGPAEPFYEQYF	TGCAGCGTTGGGCCGGCAGAACCATTCTACGAGCAGTACTTC
TRBV15	.	TRBJ1-3	.	CATSRVVQAGRNTIYF	TGTGCCACCAGCAGAGTCGTGCAGGCGGGGAGAAACACCATATATTTT
TRBV9	.	TRBJ2-3	.	CASNPFEDGAQYF	TGTGCCAGCAACCCATTCGAGGATGGTGCGCAGTATTTT
TRBV30	.	TRBJ1-3	.	CAWSVDSRNTIYF	TGTGCCTGGAGTGTGGACAGCCGAAACACCATATATTTT
TRBV28	TRBD1	TRBJ1-5	.	CASSSPGGANQPQHF	TGTGCCAGCAGTTCTCCAGGGGGCGCGAATCAGCCCCAGCATTTT
TRBV27	TRBD1	TRBJ2-1	.	CASRRDRSLQSYNEQFF	TGTGCCAGCAGACGGGACAGGTCCCTCCAATCCTACAATGAGCAGTTCTTC
TRBV28	.	TRBJ1-2	.	CASSLGMTYYGYTF	TGTGCCAGCAGTTTAGGCATGACATACTATGGCTACACCTTC
TRBV7-3	.	TRBJ2-1	.	CASSLVRNNEQFF	TGTGCCAGCAGCTTAGTGCGGAACAATGAGCAGTTCTTC
TRBV5-1	TRBD2	TRBJ2-3	.	CASRIAGGTDTQYF	TGCGCCAGCAGGATAGCGGGAGGGACAGATACGCAGTATTTT
TRBV7-2	.	TRBJ2-1	.	CASSYMTGYNEQFF	TGTGCCAGCAGCTACATGACAGGATACAATGAGCAGTTCTTC
TRBV28	.	TRBJ2-3	.	CASSPQGSGNTDTQYF	TGTGCCAGCAGTCCCCAGGGCAGCGGAAACACAGATACGCAGTATTTT
TRBV28	.	TRBJ1-1	.	CASSIGWRTEAFF	TGTGCCAGCAGTATAGGGTGGCGGACTGAAGCTTTCTTT
TRBV28	TRBD1	TRBJ1-5	.	CASRRPGQGAWGNQPQHF	TGTGCCAGCAGACGACCGGGACAGGGGGCATGGGGCAATCAGCCCCAGCATTTT
TRBV18	.	TRBJ1-2	.	CASSPAPSDRYGYTF	TGTGCCAGCTCACCAGCGCCTTCTGACAGATATGGCTACACCTTC
TRBV4-2	TRBD2	TRBJ2-5	.	CASSLTLAGGQETQYF	TGTGCCAGCAGCCTCACCCTAGCGGGAGGGCAAGAGACCCAGTACTTC
TRBV9	TRBD2	TRBJ2-3	once	CASSVVSGLAGLTDTQYF	TGTGCCAGCAGCGTAGTATCTGGGCTAGCGGGACTCACAGATACGCAGTATTTT
TRBV6-5	TRBD1	TRBJ1-5	once	CASSYTGGSQPQHF	TGTGCCAGCAGTTACACAGGGGGCAGTCAGCCCCAGCATTTT
TRBV5-6	.	TRBJ1-6	.	CASRRYSRGSSPLHF	TGTGCCAGCAGGAGATACAGTAGGGGGTCTTCACCCCTCCACTTT
TRBV4-1	.	TRBJ2-1	.	CASSQDANSSYNEQFF	TGCGCCAGCAGCCAAGACGCGAACAGCTCCTACAATGAGCAGTTCTTC
TRBV12-2	.	TRBJ2-2	.	CASRLEAGTGQAGELFF	TGTGCAAGTCGCTTAGAAGCAGGGACAGGGCAGGCCGGGGAGCTGTTTTTT
TRBV10-3	.	TRBJ1-1	once	CAISFSVNTEAFF	TGTGCCATCAGCTTCTCAGTGAACACTGAAGCTTTCTTT
TRBV30	.	TRBJ2-7	once	CAWSVNRQSYEQYF	TGTGCCTGGAGCGTCAACAGGCAATCCTACGAGCAGTACTTC
TRBV19	.	TRBJ2-7	.	CASMGSTYEQYF	TGTGCCAGTATGGGCAGTACCTACGAGCAGTACTTC
TRBV7-9	.	TRBJ1-1	once	CASSLWGLNTEAFF	TGTGCCAGCAGCCTGTGGGGTTTGAACACTGAAGCTTTCTTT
TRBV5-4	.	TRBJ1-2	.	CASSLDDSRGYTF	TGTGCCAGCAGCTTGGATGACAGTCGTGGCTACACCTTC
TRBV28	TRBD2	TRBJ2-1	.	CASSVAGGGYNEQFF	TGTGCCAGCAGCGTAGCGGGAGGAGGGTACAATGAGCAGTTCTTC
TRBV29-1	.	TRBJ2-4	.	CSVVGGNIQYF	TGCAGCGTTGTGGGAGGAAACATTCAGTACTTC